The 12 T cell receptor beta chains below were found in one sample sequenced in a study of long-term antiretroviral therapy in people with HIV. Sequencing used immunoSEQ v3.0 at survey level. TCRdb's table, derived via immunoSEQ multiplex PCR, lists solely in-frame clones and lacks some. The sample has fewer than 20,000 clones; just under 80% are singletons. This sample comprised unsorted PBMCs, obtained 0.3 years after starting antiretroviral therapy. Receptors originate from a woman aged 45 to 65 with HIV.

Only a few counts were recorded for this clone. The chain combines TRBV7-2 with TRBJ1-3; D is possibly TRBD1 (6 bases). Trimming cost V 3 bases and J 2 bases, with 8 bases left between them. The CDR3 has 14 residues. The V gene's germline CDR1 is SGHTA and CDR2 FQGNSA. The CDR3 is CASSFSGAGNTIYF. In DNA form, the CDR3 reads TGTGCCAGCAGCTTCTCAGGGGCTGGAAACACCATATATTTT.

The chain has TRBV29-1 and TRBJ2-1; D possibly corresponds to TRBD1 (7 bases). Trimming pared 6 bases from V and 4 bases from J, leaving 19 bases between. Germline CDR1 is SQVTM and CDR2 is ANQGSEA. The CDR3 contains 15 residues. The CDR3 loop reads CSVEGGQTVYNEQFF. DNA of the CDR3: TGCAGCGTGGAGGGGGGACAGACGGTTTACAATGAGCAGTTCTTC.

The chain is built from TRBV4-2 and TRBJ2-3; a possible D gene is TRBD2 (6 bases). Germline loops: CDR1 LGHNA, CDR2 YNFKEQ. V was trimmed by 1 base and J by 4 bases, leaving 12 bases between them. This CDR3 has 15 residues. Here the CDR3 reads CASSQGLVGPDTQYF. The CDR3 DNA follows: TGTGCCAGCAGCCAAGGACTAGTCGGGCCAGATACGCAGTATTTT.

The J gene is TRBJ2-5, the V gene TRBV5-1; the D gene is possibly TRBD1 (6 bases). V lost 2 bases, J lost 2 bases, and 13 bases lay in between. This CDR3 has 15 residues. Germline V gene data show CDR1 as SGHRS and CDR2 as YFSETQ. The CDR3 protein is CASSLQGERQETQYF. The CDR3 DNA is TGCGCCAGCAGCTTACAGGGTGAGAGGCAAGAGACCCAGTACTTC.

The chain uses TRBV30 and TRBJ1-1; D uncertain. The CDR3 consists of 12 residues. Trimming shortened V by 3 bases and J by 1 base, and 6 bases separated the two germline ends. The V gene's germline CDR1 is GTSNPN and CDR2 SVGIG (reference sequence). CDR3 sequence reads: CAWRFGNTEAFF. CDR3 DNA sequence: TGTGCCTGGAGGTTTGGGAACACTGAAGCTTTCTTT.

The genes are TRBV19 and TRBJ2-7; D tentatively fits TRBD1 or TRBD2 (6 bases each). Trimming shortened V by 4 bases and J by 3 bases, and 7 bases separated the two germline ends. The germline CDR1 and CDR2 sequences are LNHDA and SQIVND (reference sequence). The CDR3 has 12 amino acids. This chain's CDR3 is CASSKGGYEQYF. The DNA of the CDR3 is TGTGCCAGTAGTAAGGGGGGCTACGAGCAGTACTTC. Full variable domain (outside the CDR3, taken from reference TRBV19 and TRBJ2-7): DGGITQSPKYLFRKEGQNVTLSCEQNLNHDAMYWYRQDPGQGLRLIYYSQIVNDFQKGDIAEGYSVSREKKESFPLTVTSAQKNPTAFYLCASSKGGYEQYFGPGTRLTVT.

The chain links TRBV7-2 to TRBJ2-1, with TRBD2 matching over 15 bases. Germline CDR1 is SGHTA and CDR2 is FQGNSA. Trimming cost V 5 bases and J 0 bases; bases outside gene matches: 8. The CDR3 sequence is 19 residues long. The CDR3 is CASSTPGTSGGLSYNEQFF. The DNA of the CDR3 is TGTGCCAGCAGCACGCCCGGGACTAGCGGGGGGCTCTCCTACAATGAGCAGTTCTTC.

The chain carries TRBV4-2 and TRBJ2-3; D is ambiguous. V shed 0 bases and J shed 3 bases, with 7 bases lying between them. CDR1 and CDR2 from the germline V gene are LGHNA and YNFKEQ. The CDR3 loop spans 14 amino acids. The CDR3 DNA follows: TGTGCCAGCAGCCAAGATAAGTGGACAGATACGCAGTATTTT. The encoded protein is CASSQDKWTDTQYF.

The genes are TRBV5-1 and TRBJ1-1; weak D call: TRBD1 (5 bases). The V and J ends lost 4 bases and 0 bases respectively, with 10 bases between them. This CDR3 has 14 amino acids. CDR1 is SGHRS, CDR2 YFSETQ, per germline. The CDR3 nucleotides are TGCGCCAGCAGCGCGGCAGGGTTGAACACTGAAGCTTTCTTT. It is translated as CASSAAGLNTEAFF.

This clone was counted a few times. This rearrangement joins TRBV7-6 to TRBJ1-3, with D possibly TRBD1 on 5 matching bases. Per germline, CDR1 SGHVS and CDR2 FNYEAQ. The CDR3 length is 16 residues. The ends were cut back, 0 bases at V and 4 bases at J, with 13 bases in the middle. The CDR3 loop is CASSLAVRGDGNTIYF. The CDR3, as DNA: TGTGCCAGCAGCTTAGCTGTACGAGGGGACGGAAACACCATATATTTT.

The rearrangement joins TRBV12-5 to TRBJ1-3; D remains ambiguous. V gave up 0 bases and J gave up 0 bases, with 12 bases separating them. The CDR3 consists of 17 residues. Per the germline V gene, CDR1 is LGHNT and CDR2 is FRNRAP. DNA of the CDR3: TGTGCTAGTGGTTTGGTGAGTCATACATACTCTGGAAACACCATATATTTT. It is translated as CASGLVSHTYSGNTIYF.

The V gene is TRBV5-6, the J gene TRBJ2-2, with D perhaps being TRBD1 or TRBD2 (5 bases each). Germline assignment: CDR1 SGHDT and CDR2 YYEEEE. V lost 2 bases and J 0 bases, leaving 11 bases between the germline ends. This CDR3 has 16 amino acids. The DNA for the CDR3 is TGTGCCAGCAGCTTTTCGGGGCTAGCGAACACCGGGGAGCTGTTTTTT. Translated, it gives CASSFSGLANTGELFF.